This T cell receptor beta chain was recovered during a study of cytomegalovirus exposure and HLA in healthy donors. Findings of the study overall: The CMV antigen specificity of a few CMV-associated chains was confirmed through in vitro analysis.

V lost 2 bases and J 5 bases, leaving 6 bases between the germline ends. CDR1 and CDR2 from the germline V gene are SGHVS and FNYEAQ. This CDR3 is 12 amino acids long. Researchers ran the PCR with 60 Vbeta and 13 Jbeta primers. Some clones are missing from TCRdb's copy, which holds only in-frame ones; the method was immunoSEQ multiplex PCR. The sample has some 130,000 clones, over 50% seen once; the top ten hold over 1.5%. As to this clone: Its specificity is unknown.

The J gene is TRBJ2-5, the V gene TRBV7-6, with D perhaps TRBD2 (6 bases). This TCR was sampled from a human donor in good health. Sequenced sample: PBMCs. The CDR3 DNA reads TGTGCCAGCAGCTTAAGCGGGGAGACCCAGTACTTC. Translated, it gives CASSLSGETQYF.